The clone carrying this T cell receptor beta chain was detected only a few times. The data derive from a study of T cells after yellow fever vaccination. TCRdb itself ran the 5' RACE reads through MiXCR, one entry per CDR3 protein. This sample carries about 130,000 distinct CDR3 sequences, roughly 10% of them seen once, and the ten largest clones take 40%. Material: CD8+ T cells sorted from PBMCs, obtained on the day of the yellow fever booster vaccination. The sequence came from a man in his late teens or twenties who received the YFV17D yellow fever vaccine.

CDR3 sequence: CASIPGGGGELFF. CDR3 in DNA: TGTGCCAGCATCCCGGGGGGGGGCGGGGAGCTGTTTTTT. The chain uses TRBV6-5 and TRBJ2-2; TRBD2 agrees at 8 bases. V lost 7 bases, J lost 7 bases, and 5 bases stayed unmatched. Germline V gives CDR1 MNHEY, CDR2 SVGAGI. The CDR3 runs to 13 residues.